This T cell receptor beta chain was recorded in a study of spatial heterogeneity in lung cancer. Across the whole study: Raw sequencing reads included, on average, more than ten appearances of each unique TCR and UMI combination.

Every TCR cDNA molecule bore a unique molecular identifier. TCRdb re-called the 5' RACE reads with MiXCR, one entry per CDR3 protein. The data hold 12,000 to 15,000 distinct CDR3 sequences, with about 4.8% observed a single time. This clonotype was observed at least ten times. The antigen is unknown. Because this beta chain is a stray read in a library intended to capture alpha chains, its abundance should not be given much weight. The time point was: sample taken at primary tumor resection. The input material, whole RNA from tumor, nontumor lung or frozen PBMC, was sequenced unsorted. The study, taken as a whole, reports: Counts for ubiquitous and regional expanded TCRs went along with ubiquitous and regional nonsynonymous mutations, respectively. The number of expanded tumor alpha and beta chains correlated with mutation number.

V was shortened by 6 bases and J by 2 bases, with 13 bases between the two germline ends. The CDR3 consists of 13 residues. CDR1 DFQATT and CDR2 SNEGSKA come from the germline V gene (reference sequence). V and J are TRBV20-1 and TRBJ1-1; D is unresolved. The sample consisted of lung tumor tissue, taken at surgery. This receptor was taken from a female donor with early-stage non-small cell lung cancer. Here the CDR3 DNA reads TGCAGTGCCATCCGCGCCCTCAACACTGAAGCTTTCTTT. Translated: CSAIRALNTEAFF.